Shown below are 26 T cell receptor beta chains from a single sample sequenced in a study of T-cell reconstitution after alpha-beta-depleted transplantation in children. A library of TCRbeta sequences, prepared with unique molecular identifiers, was generated. Using its own MiXCR run on the PCR reads, TCRdb lists one record per CDR3 protein. The sample shows about 540,000 distinct CDR3 sequences, roughly 18% of them seen only once. The specimen comprised PBMCs from the stem cell graft donor, sampled from the stem cell graft. These TCRs come from a human donor who donated a stem cell graft to a child with acute lymphoblastic leukemia.

The sample holds a few counts of this clonotype. The chain has TRBV9 and TRBJ2-1; 9 bases agree with TRBD1. CDR1 and CDR2 (germline): SGDLS, YYNGEE. CDR3 length: 16 residues. V shed 0 bases, J shed 7 bases, and the junction held 8 bases outside the gene matches. The CDR3: CASSVGGGQGSNEQFF. The CDR3 coding sequence is TGTGCCAGCAGCGTAGGGGGGGGACAGGGCTCAAATGAGCAGTTCTTC.

The genes are TRBV24-1 and TRBJ1-4; 12 bases are a match to TRBD1. This CDR3 is 17 amino acids long. V was pared by 4 bases and J by 2 bases, with 4 bases of the junction left unmatched. Germline V lookup: CDR1 KGHDR, CDR2 SFDVKD. The CDR3 DNA reads as TGTGCCACCAGTGAATCCGGGACAGGGGGCACTAATGAAAAACTGTTTTTT. Its translation: CATSESGTGGTNEKLFF.

The V call is TRBV20-1, the J call TRBJ2-7, with D perhaps assigned TRBD1 or TRBD2 (5 bases each). Trimming shortened V by 6 bases and J by 3 bases, and 15 bases separated the two germline ends. The CDR3 has 13 amino acids. The germline gives CDR1 DFQATT, CDR2 SNEGSKA (reference sequence). CDR3 protein: CSAPGQGFYEQYF. CDR3 bases: TGCAGTGCGCCGGGGCAGGGCTTCTACGAGCAGTACTTC.

This chain joins TRBV9 and TRBJ1-1, with 9 bases identical to TRBD1. This CDR3 spans 16 amino acids. With 4 bases clipped from V and 1 base from J, the junction kept 8 bases outside the gene matches. Germline values: CDR1 SGDLS, CDR2 YYNGEE. CDR3 amino acids: CASSLGTGSWNTEAFF. CDR3 bases: TGTGCCAGCAGCCTTGGGACAGGGTCATGGAACACTGAAGCTTTCTTT.

J is TRBJ2-3 and V is TRBV5-1; 8 bases are shared with TRBD1. J was trimmed by 2 bases and V by 5 bases; bases with no gene match: 19. Per the germline V gene, CDR1 is SGHRS and CDR2 is YFSETQ. The CDR3 covers 19 residues. CDR3 in DNA: TGCGCCAGCAGGCAGGGGGCTTACTACGGCTCCCCACTCACAGATACGCAGTATTTT. Amino acids: CASRQGAYYGSPLTDTQYF.

This clonotype was counted ten times or more. V and J are TRBV27 and TRBJ1-1; no firm D call. CDR3 length: 13 amino acids. V lost 4 bases and J lost 3, with 9 bases in between. Germline assignment: CDR1 MNHEY and CDR2 SMNVEV (reference sequence). The CDR3 loop reads CASSSSRDTEAFF. CDR3 bases: TGTGCCAGCAGTTCGAGTCGGGACACTGAAGCTTTCTTT.

The J gene is TRBJ1-5, the V gene TRBV5-1; no definite D call. In germline, CDR1 is SGHRS, CDR2 YFSETQ. The CDR3 contains 14 residues. V lost 2 bases to trimming and J lost 2 bases, with 8 bases between them. The CDR3 nucleotides read TGCGCCAGCAGCTTTGAAGGTGGCAATCAGCCCCAGCATTTT. This encodes CASSFEGGNQPQHF.

This clonotype has only a few counts. The chain has TRBV10-1 and TRBJ2-3; TRBD2 might be the D (6 bases). The CDR3 runs 18 residues. V dropped 10 bases and J dropped 4 bases, with 30 bases sitting between them. Germline V gene data show CDR1 as WNHNN and CDR2 as SYGVQD (reference sequence). DNA for the CDR3: TGCGCCATCCCTACTGAGGGGCCGCGGGGATTTCGGGCAGATACGCAGTATTTT. Protein: CAIPTEGPRGFRADTQYF.

The table lists this clonotype with a few counts. This rearrangement joins TRBV12-5 to TRBJ1-1, with D unresolved. Germline CDR1 LGHNT, CDR2 FRNRAP. V dropped 8 bases and J dropped 5 bases, with 24 bases sitting between them. The CDR3 runs 16 residues. The CDR3 DNA reads TGTGCTAGTTACAATGGAAACGGATCGAAGAGTACTGAAGCTTTCTTT. It translates to CASYNGNGSKSTEAFF.

This chain uses TRBV18 with TRBJ2-5; 9 bases are shared with TRBD1. The CDR3 totals 14 residues. Germline CDR1 is KGHSH and CDR2 is LQKENI. V lost 3 bases and J lost 4; bases outside the gene matches: 3. CDR3 region: CASSPNRGRETQYF. The CDR3 DNA follows: TGTGCCAGCTCACCTAACAGGGGGCGAGAGACCCAGTACTTC.

This clonotype has just one count. The V call is TRBV12-3 or TRBV12-4, the J call TRBJ2-7, with TRBD1 identical over 9 bases. The CDR3 has 14 amino acids. The ends lost 5 bases at V and 6 bases at J; junction bases unmatched: 8. The CDR3, as DNA: TGTGCCAGCAGTGGGACAGGGTGGGTCGGCGAGCAGTACTTC. Protein product: CASSGTGWVGEQYF.

V is TRBV2 and J is TRBJ1-1; perhaps TRBD1 as D (6 bases). The CDR3 length is 16 residues. V was clipped by 3 bases and J by 1 base, with 15 bases between them. The V gene's germline CDR1 is SNHLY and CDR2 FYNNEI. CDR3 protein: CASSDIQGWGNTEAFF. The CDR3 DNA reads TGTGCCAGCAGTGATATACAGGGTTGGGGGAACACTGAAGCTTTCTTT.

This clonotype was seen repeatedly, ten times or more. The chain has TRBV11-2 and TRBJ2-7, with D unresolved. The CDR3 runs to 13 residues. Germline V lookup: CDR1 SGHAT, CDR2 FQNNGV. Trimming removed 1 base at V and 3 bases at J, with 7 bases between. The CDR3 protein is CASSLADGYEQYF. CDR3 nucleotides: TGTGCCAGCAGCTTAGCGGACGGCTACGAGCAGTACTTC.

This rearrangement joins TRBV20-1 to TRBJ2-3; the match to TRBD2 covers 9 bases. This CDR3 has 15 amino acids. V lost 3 bases, J lost 2 bases, and 6 bases stayed unmatched. CDR1 is DFQATT and CDR2 is SNEGSKA in the germline V gene (reference sequence). The CDR3 sequence is CSASVLAGFTDTQYF. CDR3 nucleotides: TGCAGTGCTAGTGTACTAGCGGGCTTCACAGATACGCAGTATTTT.

This chain connects TRBV28 to TRBJ2-1; no reliable D call. Germline values: CDR1 MDHEN, CDR2 SYDVKM. The CDR3 is 15 residues long. Trimming took 8 bases from V and 0 from J, leaving 14 bases between them. Here the CDR3 DNA reads TGTGCCAGCCGCACCCCCCAGAGCTCCTACAATGAGCAGTTCTTC. Translated: CASRTPQSSYNEQFF.

This clonotype turned up a few times. The V call is TRBV27, the J call TRBJ2-2, with D unclear. Germline CDR1 MNHEY, CDR2 SMNVEV (reference sequence). The CDR3 is 15 amino acids. V was trimmed by 0 bases and J by 7 bases, leaving 12 bases between them. In DNA, the CDR3 is TGTGCCAGCAGTTTATCTGGTGTTGGGGTCGGGGAGCTGTTTTTT. Translating it yields CASSLSGVGVGELFF.

DNA for the CDR3: TGTGCCAGCAGTCGAGACAATTTGGATGAAGCTTTCTTT. Translation: CASSRDNLDEAFF. The chain has TRBV6-5 and TRBJ1-1; D unclear. Trimming took off 5 bases at V and 7 bases at J, with 14 bases between the two ends. Germline loops: CDR1 MNHEY, CDR2 SVGAGI. This CDR3 region has 13 residues.

This clonotype has only a few counts. This chain links TRBV5-1 with TRBJ2-3, with 11 bases that match TRBD2. J was trimmed by 6 bases and V by 0 bases; bases with no gene match: 3. Germline lookup yields CDR1 SGHRS and CDR2 YFSETQ. The CDR3 contains 15 residues. The CDR3 coding sequence is TGCGCCAGCAGCTTGGAACTAGCGGGAGCGGATACGCAGTATTTT. It specifies CASSLELAGADTQYF.

J is TRBJ2-1 and V is TRBV9; D tentatively fits TRBD1 or TRBD2 (5 bases each). V gave up 3 bases and J gave up 8 bases, with 6 bases separating them. The CDR3 totals 11 residues. Germline values: CDR1 SGDLS, CDR2 YYNGEE. DNA for the CDR3: TGTGCCAGCAGCGGGGGGTATGAGCAGTTCTTC. Protein: CASSGGYEQFF.

Worth noting for this clonotype: The junction differs from germline at one of its ends, possibly a read error. This chain connects TRBV20-1 to TRBJ2-3, with D tentatively TRBD2 (6 bases). Germline V CDR1 and CDR2: DFQATT, SNEGSKA (reference sequence). CDR3 size: 17 residues. The CDR3 sequence is CSARGGAGLRDTDTQYF. CDR3 nucleotide sequence: TGCAGTGCGAGAGGAGGGGCGGGACTCCGGGACACAGATACGCAGTATTTT.

This clonotype came up a few times. The chain employs TRBV20-1 and TRBJ2-2; perhaps TRBD1 as D (5 bases). CDR3 length equals 16 residues. Germline V lookup: CDR1 DFQATT, CDR2 SNEGSKA (reference sequence). V was pared by 0 bases and J by 2 bases, with 13 bases between. The CDR3 loop reads CSARDISTVNTGELFF. The CDR3 bases are TGCAGTGCTAGAGACATTTCGACAGTTAACACCGGGGAGCTGTTTTTT.

The chain uses TRBV7-2 and TRBJ1-5, with no clear D. Germline CDR1 reads SGHTA; CDR2 reads FQGNSA. V gave up 1 base and J gave up 4 bases, with 11 bases separating them. This CDR3 comprises 15 residues. In DNA, the CDR3 is TGTGCCAGCAGCTTAGGCTCGGGTTGGAATCAGCCCCAGCATTTT. Protein: CASSLGSGWNQPQHF.

This chain connects TRBV4-1 to TRBJ1-5, with D perhaps matching TRBD1 (6 bases). This CDR3 contains 17 residues. Trimming removed 3 bases at V and 0 bases at J, with 15 bases between. Looked up from germline, CDR1 is MGHRA and CDR2 is YSYEKL. The CDR3 is CASSQTDRIDSNQPQHF. In nucleotides, the CDR3 is TGCGCCAGCAGCCAGACCGACAGGATTGATAGCAATCAGCCCCAGCATTTT.

The rearrangement links TRBV9 to TRBJ2-7; possibly TRBD1 for D (5 bases). This CDR3 contains 14 residues. Trimming shortened V by 0 bases and J by 3 bases, and 10 bases separated the two germline ends. The germline V gene encodes CDR1 SGDLS and CDR2 YYNGEE. This CDR3 reads CASSVAGRDYEQYF. CDR3 sequence (DNA): TGTGCCAGCAGCGTAGCGGGCAGGGACTACGAGCAGTACTTC.

This clonotype was seen a handful of times. The chain has TRBV20-1 and TRBJ2-3; 7 positions agree with TRBD1. The CDR3 loop spans 19 amino acids. CDR1 is DFQATT and CDR2 is SNEGSKA in the germline V gene (reference sequence). V was clipped by 0 bases and J by 1 base; unmatched bases: 16. The CDR3 here is CSARDPRGPSTSGTDTQYF. Here the CDR3 DNA reads TGCAGTGCTAGAGATCCGAGGGGGCCATCGACCTCTGGCACAGATACGCAGTATTTT.

The chain has TRBV5-6 and TRBJ2-1; unclear D gene. The CDR3 sequence is 15 residues long. V was pared by 2 bases and J by 2 bases, with 11 bases between. Germline V gene sequence: CDR1 SGHDT, CDR2 YYEEEE. The CDR3 DNA follows: TGTGCCAGCAGCTTCGGTCGAAGAACCTACAATGAGCAGTTCTTC. Protein sequence: CASSFGRRTYNEQFF.